Sequencing of this T cell receptor beta chain was carried out in a study of cytomegalovirus exposure and HLA in healthy donors listed by TCRdb under 2017. At the level of the whole study: According to an earlier analysis of 587 of the donors, roughly 180 million T cells yielded 117 million unique TCR beta sequences and 276 Gb of sequence data. A separate validation cohort of more than 100 different subjects was used in addition to the roughly 670-subject first cohort. The study combined high-throughput TCR immunosequencing, statistical association of individual TCRs with disease status, and machine learning to predict cytomegalovirus infection status. Roughly 300 gigabases of sequencing data and roughly 90 million unique TCR sequences were included in an early release covering 550 to 800 HLA-typed donors. In a later genetic analysis, genome-wide SNP genotypes for about three fifths of the 666 donors were used, and that subset was treated as a discovery cohort. Both class I and class II loci were covered by HLA typing, at four-digit resolution. Several DR-DQ haplotypes were handled as single units for association and clustering because linkage in the cohort was strong. Alongside the repertoire data, information on donor age, sex, ethnicity and CMV serostatus was compiled. An earlier analysis of several hundred of the donors applied high-throughput TCR beta sequencing to assess whether each TCR beta V gene segment acted as functional or pseudogenic. All discovery cohort repertoires had been generated on a single sequencing platform. The study used immunosequencing to profile the T cell repertoires of more than 650 subjects and linked those repertoires to cytomegalovirus serostatus. The study aimed to test whether signatures of past pathogen exposure could be identified by cataloging public T cell receptors. Among about 410 genotyped donors of the cohort, an average of approximately 240,000 unique TCR beta nucleotide sequences was sequenced per donor, of which approximately 19% were non-productive. Typing coverage differed by locus: A, B, C, DRB1 and DQB1 were typed in about 629-640 donors, DQA1 in about 500, DPA1 in around 580, and DPB1 in approximately 450. The later analysis used no new phenotypic data to find candidate immune exposures, relying instead on TCR beta sequences and their occurrence across donors. A later analysis re-analyzed previously published TCR beta repertoires from approximately 670 donors and added high-resolution HLA genotyping to study TCR occurrence patterns. Of the roughly 400 genotyped donors, about 84% fell in the genetic ancestry cluster associated with self-reported Caucasian donors. What the research found in general, with its limitations: In a later analysis, the rate of TCR association differed among HLA loci, with DRB1 alleles having the most associated TCRs and HLA-C alleles having the fewest. The earlier analysis of 587 of the donors excluded roughly 17 rarely observed V segments, including chromosome 9 orphons, because counts were too low. Specific HLA alleles were associated with 18,000 or so TCR beta sequences at a false discovery rate of 0.05 in a later analysis. V-gene and J-gene trimming of TCR beta chains was associated with a missense DCLRE1C variant in a later genetic analysis, and the association was replicated in an independent cohort. The authors suggested that the approach could potentially be generalized to other disease states and immunological phenotypes. In this cohort, only TCR beta chains were sequenced, and detectable features were limited by the absence of alpha or paired-chain data. A later analysis found that HLA-associated TCR beta chains were more clonally expanded and had lower generation probabilities than equally common non-associated chains. The 87-base-pair reads could not distinguish some IMGT-functional V segments, including TRBV6-2 and TRBV6-3, so those segments were excluded. A total of fewer than 200 TCR beta chains were listed by the study as associated with cytomegalovirus. In a later genetic analysis, fewer N-insertions in productive TCRs were reported among donors in an Asian-associated ancestry cluster than the approximately 670-donor mean. An earlier analysis of approximately 590 of the donors showed that most TCR beta V segments appeared in productive rearrangements either about 87% or about 30% of the time, which broadly matched IMGT annotations. A few of the identified cytomegalovirus-associated TCR beta chains were confirmed in vitro to be specific for cytomegalovirus antigens. A cluster of highly shared sequence variants was judged likely to represent a technical artifact of the sequencing pipeline. Presence/absence analyses assumed roughly uniform sequencing depth across donors, an assumption that may not hold. A further reported finding was that TCR beta sequences accurately predicted the HLA-A and HLA-B alleles for most subjects in the first cohort. Assigning TCR associations to individual alleles was difficult when HLA alleles, especially DR and DQ, strongly co-occurred. Because some donors lacked HLA typing at each locus, the association tests relied only on the typed subset. Most CMV-associated TCR beta chains appeared to be HLA-restricted in a later analysis, and the HLA associations seemed to be driven largely by CMV exposure. In a later analysis, several top co-occurrence clusters were reported to appear linked to parvovirus B19, influenza, CMV and Epstein-Barr virus. Most TCR sequences were seen in very few donors, while some public TCRs were found in many individuals. Cytomegalovirus status was reported to be diagnosed by the classifier with high specificity and sensitivity in both the original and validation cohorts. For the cohort, immune exposure information was limited to CMV serostatus. Correlated functional status among segregating V segments might reflect linkage disequilibrium, but an unknown experimental factor could not be ruled out.

The cohort was made up of 666 healthy bone marrow donors. Cohort members were all nominally healthy when sampled, although unrecorded immune exposures were likely present. The donor tested CMV seropositive and was one of the 289 seropositive cohort members. A peripheral blood sample was collected from each donor, and TCR beta sequencing was performed on peripheral blood mononuclear cells. The Qiagen DNeasy Blood Extraction Kit was used to extract genomic DNA from the blood cell samples. Receptor libraries were prepared by the immunoSEQ multiplex PCR assay. For the multiplex PCR, a mixture combining 60 forward primers for TCR Vbeta segments and 13 reverse primers for TCR Jbeta segments was used. The CDR3 region of rearranged TCR beta genes was amplified from genomic DNA by a multiplex PCR assay. The amplified TCR beta libraries were sequenced on the Illumina HiSeq System as 87-base-pair reads. The authors' analysis ran thus. A later analysis counted approximately 74 million unique TCR beta chains across the 650 to 700 repertoires, and around 9.9 million of these chains were shared by at least two donors. Raw reads were error-corrected and collapsed into unique sequences by a nearest-neighbor algorithm in which closely related sequences were merged to remove PCR and sequencing errors. CDR3 sequences were aligned to IMGT reference sequences to assign V, D and J gene segments. For a sequence to be retained, at least a six-nucleotide match to both a V gene segment and a J gene segment was required. A rearrangement was called productive if the CDR3 had no stop codons and remained in frame with V and J, and every other rearrangement was called non-productive. Following IMGT convention, CDR3 was defined as the stretch from the second conserved V-encoded cysteine up to the conserved J-encoded phenylalanine. The earlier analysis of a few hundred of the donors excluded sequences that lacked an unambiguous match to a single V gene segment. An earlier analysis of a few hundred of the donors called V segments functional above 56.7% productive rearrangements and segregating when the between-donor standard deviation exceeded 5%. A statistical classification framework was developed to diagnose cytomegalovirus status using the catalog of TCR beta chain sequences. In a later analysis, V and J genes were assigned by comparing TCR nucleotide sequences against IMGT/GENE-DB human TR gene sequences. In a later analysis, CDR3 sequences and most-parsimonious VDJ recombination scenarios were assigned using the TCRdist pipeline. A later analysis defined each TCR beta chain by its CDR3 amino acid sequence plus V-gene family, and excluded reads lacking a unique V-gene family. A later analysis removed 500 to 600 highly shared, low-generation-probability nucleotide sequences to deal with suspected cross-contamination and a sequencing artifact. For each public chain, a later analysis derived a clonal expansion index from normalized ranks of inferred template counts within each repertoire. In a later analysis, generation probabilities were computed with a VDJ recombination model fitted to out-of-frame rearrangements, and the resulting probabilities were checked against IGoR. In a later analysis, TCR-TCR, TCR-HLA and TCR-CMV co-occurrence was scored with hypergeometric tests, and a repertoire-size bias correction was applied to TCR pairs. False discovery rates were estimated in a later analysis by permuting HLA or CMV assignments 20 times. In a later analysis, co-occurring TCRs were grouped using DBSCAN, with TCRdist sequence similarity added in when clustering inside HLA-allele-positive subsets. Repertoires with fewer than 30,000 or more than 120,000 public chains were left out of co-occurrence clustering, as were five repertoires with anomalous nucleotide sharing. The table was pulled from immuneACCESS by TCRdb, which kept in-frame rearrangements only. Such tables lose some clones; where checked, under half of the loss comes from unresolved V genes, and the rest has no known cause. The V and J calls and clone size were taken over from that table, and D and trimming were inferred from the DNA. A total of roughly 120,000 clones appear in this sample, 77% of them only once. The ten top clones hold 5.8% of the sample.

The CDR3 holds 16 amino acids from the cysteine to the phenylalanine. Left in the record is the CDR3 DNA by itself, 48 bases read in frame from the first base. To note about this clone: The target of this receptor is not known. No much larger clone exists at a distance of one base, and base qualities are not known.

The TCR comes from a young man in good health and CMV-seropositive. The sequenced sample was PBMCs. In this chain, TRBV21-1 is recombined with TRBJ2-4; the tabulated D call, TRBD2, remains unverified against the DNA. TRBV21-1 is a known pseudogene. The DNA sequence is given as TGTGCCAGCAGCAAAGCGCGGCAGATAGCCAAAAACATTCAGTACTTC. It is translated as CASSKARQIAKNIQYF.